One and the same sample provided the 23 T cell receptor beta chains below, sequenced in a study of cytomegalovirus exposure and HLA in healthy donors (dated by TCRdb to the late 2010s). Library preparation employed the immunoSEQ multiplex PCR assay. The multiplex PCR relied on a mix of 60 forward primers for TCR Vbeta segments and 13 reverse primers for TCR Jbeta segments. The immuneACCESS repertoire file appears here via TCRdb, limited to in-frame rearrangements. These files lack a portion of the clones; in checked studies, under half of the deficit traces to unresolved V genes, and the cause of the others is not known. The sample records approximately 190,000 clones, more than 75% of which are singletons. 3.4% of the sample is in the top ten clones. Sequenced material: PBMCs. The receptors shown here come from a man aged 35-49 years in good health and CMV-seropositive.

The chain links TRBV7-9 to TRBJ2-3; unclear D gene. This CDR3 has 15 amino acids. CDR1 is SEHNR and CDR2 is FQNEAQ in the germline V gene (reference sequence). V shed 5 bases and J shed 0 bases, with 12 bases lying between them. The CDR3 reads CASSRTASSTDTQYF. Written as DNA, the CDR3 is TGTGCCAGCAGCCGCACAGCTTCTAGCACAGATACGCAGTATTTT.

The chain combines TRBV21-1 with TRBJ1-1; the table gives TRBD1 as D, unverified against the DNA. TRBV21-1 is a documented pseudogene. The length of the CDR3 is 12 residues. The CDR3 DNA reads TGTGCCACAGGGGGCGGGAACGCTGAAGCTTTCTTT. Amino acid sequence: CATGGGNAEAFF.

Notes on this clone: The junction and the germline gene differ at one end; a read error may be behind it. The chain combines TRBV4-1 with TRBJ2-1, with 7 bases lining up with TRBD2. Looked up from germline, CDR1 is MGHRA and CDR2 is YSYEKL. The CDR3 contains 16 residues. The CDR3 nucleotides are TGTGCCAGCAGCCAGAGAGACCGGGGGGACTACAATGAGCAGTTCTTC. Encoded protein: CASSQRDRGDYNEQFF.

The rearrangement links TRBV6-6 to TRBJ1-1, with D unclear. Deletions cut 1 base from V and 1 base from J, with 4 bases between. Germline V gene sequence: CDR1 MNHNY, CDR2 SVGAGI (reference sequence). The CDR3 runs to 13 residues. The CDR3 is CASSYWQNTEAFF. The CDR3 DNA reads TGTGCCAGCAGTTACTGGCAGAACACTGAAGCTTTCTTT.

CDR3 protein: CASSLGGTVGQETQYF. CDR3 DNA: TGTGCCAGCAGCTTAGGCGGGACAGTGGGCCAAGAGACCCAGTACTTC. The chain employs TRBV7-9 and TRBJ2-5, with D maybe TRBD1 (7 bases). CDR3 length equals 16 residues. Trimming removed 1 base from V and 1 base from J, with 13 bases in between. Per the germline V gene, CDR1 is SEHNR and CDR2 is FQNEAQ (reference sequence).

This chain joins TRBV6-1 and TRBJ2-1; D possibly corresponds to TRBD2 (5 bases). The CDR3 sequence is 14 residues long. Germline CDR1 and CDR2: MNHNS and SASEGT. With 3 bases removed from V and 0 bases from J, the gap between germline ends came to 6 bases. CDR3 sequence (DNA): TGTGCCAGCAGTGAGGGAGACTCCTACAATGAGCAGTTCTTC. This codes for CASSEGDSYNEQFF.

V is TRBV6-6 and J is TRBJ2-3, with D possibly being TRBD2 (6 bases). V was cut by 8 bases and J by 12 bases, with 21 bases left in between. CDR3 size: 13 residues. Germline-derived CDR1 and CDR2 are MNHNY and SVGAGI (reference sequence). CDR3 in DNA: TGTGCCAGCTCAGCGTACCGGGACTTTGAACAGTATTTT. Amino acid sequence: CASSAYRDFEQYF.

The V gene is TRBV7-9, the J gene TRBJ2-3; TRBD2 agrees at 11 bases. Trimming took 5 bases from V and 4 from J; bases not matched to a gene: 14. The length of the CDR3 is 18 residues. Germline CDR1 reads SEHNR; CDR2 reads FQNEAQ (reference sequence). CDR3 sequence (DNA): TGTGCCAGCAGCCCACCAGATTTAGCGGGAGGGTTGTCAGATACGCAGTATTTT. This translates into CASSPPDLAGGLSDTQYF.

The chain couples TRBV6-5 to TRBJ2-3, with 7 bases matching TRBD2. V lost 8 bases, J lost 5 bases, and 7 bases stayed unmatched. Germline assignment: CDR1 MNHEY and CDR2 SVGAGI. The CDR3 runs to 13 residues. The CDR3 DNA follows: TGTGCCAGCCGCCCGGGGGGAGGAGATACGCAGTATTTT. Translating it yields CASRPGGGDTQYF.

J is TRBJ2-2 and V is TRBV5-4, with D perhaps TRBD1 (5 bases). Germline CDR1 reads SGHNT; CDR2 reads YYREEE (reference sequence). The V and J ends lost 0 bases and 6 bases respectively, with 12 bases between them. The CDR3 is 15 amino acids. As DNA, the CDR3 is TGTGCCAGCAGCTTGGATTGGACATCCCCCGGGGAGCTGTTTTTT. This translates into CASSLDWTSPGELFF. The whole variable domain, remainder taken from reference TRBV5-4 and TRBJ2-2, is ETGVTQSPTHLIKTRGQQVTLRCSSQSGHNTVSWYQQALGQGPQFIFQYYREEENGRGNFPPRFSGLQFPNYSSELNVNALELDDSALYLCASSLDWTSPGELFFGEGSRLTVL.

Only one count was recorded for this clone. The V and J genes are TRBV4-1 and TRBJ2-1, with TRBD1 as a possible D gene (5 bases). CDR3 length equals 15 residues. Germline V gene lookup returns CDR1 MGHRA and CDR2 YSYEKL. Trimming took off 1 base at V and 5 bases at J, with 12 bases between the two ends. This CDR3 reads CASSQGQDIDNEQFF. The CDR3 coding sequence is TGCGCCAGCAGCCAAGGGCAGGACATAGACAATGAGCAGTTCTTC.

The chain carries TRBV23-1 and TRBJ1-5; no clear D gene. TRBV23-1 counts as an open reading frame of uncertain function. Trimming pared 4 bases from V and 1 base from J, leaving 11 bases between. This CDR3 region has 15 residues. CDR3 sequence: CASSPGEPSNQPQHF. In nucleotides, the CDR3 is TGCGCCAGCAGTCCGGGAGAACCAAGCAATCAGCCCCAGCATTTT.

The CDR3 region is CAITASTGTGVRQYF. The CDR3, as DNA: TGTGCCATCACAGCATCCACCGGGACAGGGGTTCGGCAGTACTTC. The gene calls are TRBV10-3 and TRBJ2-7; TRBD1 matches 10 bases. This CDR3 has 15 amino acids. V lost 7 bases and J lost 9; bases outside the gene matches: 15. Germline assignment: CDR1 ENHRY and CDR2 SYGVKD.

CDR3 region: CASTGLAGGRSSYNEQFF. CDR3 sequence (DNA): TGTGCCAGCACGGGACTAGCGGGGGGGAGGAGCTCCTACAATGAGCAGTTCTTC. V and J are TRBV27 and TRBJ2-1; 16 bases map to TRBD2. V lost 7 bases and J lost 0; bases outside the gene matches: 6. Per the germline V gene, CDR1 is MNHEY and CDR2 is SMNVEV (reference sequence). The CDR3 consists of 18 residues.

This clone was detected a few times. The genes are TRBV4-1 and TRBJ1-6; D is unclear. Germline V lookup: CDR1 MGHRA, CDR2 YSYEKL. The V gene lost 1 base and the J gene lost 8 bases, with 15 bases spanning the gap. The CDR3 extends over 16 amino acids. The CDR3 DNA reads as TGCGCCAGCAGCCAAGGAGTGAGAGTTGAGGATTCACCCCTCCACTTT. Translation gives CASSQGVRVEDSPLHF.

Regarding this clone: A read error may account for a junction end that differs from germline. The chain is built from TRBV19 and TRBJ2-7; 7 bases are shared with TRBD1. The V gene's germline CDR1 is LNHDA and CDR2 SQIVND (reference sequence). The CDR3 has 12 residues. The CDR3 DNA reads TGTGCCAGTGGCAAAGGGACAGACGAGAAGTACTTC. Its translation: CASGKGTDEKYF.

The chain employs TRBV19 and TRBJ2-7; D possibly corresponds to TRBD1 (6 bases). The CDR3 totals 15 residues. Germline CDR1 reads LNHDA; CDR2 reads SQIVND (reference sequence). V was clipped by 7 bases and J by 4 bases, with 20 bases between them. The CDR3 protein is CASTRAGGQLYEQYF. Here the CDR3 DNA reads TGTGCCAGTACTCGGGCGGGCGGACAGTTATACGAGCAGTACTTC.

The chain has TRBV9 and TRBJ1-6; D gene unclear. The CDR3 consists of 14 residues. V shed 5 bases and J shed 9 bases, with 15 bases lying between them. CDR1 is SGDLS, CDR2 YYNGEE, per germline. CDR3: CASSEVSPGSPLHF. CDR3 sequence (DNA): TGTGCCAGCAGTGAAGTGAGCCCGGGTTCACCCCTCCACTTT. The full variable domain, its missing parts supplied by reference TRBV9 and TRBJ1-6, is DSGVTQTPKHLITATGQRVTLRCSPRSGDLSVYWYQQSLDQGLQFLIQYYNGEERAKGNILERFSAQQFPDLHSELNLSSLELGDSALYFCASSEVSPGSPLHFGNGTRLTVT.

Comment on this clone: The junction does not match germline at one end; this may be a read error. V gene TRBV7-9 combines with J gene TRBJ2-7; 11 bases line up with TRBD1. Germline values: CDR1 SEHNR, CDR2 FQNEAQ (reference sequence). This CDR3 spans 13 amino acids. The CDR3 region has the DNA TGTTCCAGCAGCTTGGGACAGGGGGGCGAGCAGTACTTC. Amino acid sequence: CSSSLGQGGEQYF.

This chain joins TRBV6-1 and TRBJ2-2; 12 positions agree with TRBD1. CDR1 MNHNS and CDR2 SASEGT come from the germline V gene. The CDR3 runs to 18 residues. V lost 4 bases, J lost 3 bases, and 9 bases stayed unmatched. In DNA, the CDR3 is TGTGCCAGCAGTGCCCTACCGGGACAGGGGGCCGACACCGGGGAGCTGTTTTTT. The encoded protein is CASSALPGQGADTGELFF.

CDR3 coding DNA: TGTGCCAGCAGCTTAGTGGCGGGGGCCTACAATGAGCAGTTCTTC. Residues: CASSLVAGAYNEQFF. The chain joins TRBV7-3 to TRBJ2-1; 7 bases line up with TRBD2. Germline CDR1 and CDR2: SGHTA and FQGTGA. The CDR3 runs to 15 residues. J lost 2 bases, V lost 2 bases, and 3 bases had no gene match. Full variable domain (missing parts from reference TRBV7-3 and TRBJ2-1): GAGVSQTPSNKVTEKGKYVELRCDPISGHTALYWYRQSLGQGPEFLIYFQGTGAADDSGLPNDRFFAVRPEGSVSTLKIQRTERGDSAVYLCASSLVAGAYNEQFFGPGTRLTVL.

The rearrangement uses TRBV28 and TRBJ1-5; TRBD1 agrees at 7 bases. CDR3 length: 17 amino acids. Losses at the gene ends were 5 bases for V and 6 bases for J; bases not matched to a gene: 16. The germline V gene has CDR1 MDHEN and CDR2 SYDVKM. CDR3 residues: CASSPHFQQGPGQPQHF. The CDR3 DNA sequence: TGTGCCAGCAGTCCGCACTTTCAACAGGGGCCAGGTCAGCCCCAGCATTTT.

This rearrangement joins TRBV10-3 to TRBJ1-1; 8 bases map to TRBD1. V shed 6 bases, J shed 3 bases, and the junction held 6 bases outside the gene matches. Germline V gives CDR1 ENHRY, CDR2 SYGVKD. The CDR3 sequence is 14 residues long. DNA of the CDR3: TGTGCCATCAGCGAGGTGGGACAGGACACTGAAGCTTTCTTT. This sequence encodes CAISEVGQDTEAFF.